The present entry profiles one TCR beta chain with its context. The data belong to a study of beta chain features in type 1 diabetes. Study summary: Examination spanned around 110 million sorted cells from all samples.

Sequencing targeted expressed TCRB transcripts, as all isolated RNA had been reverse transcribed. Only in-frame clones appear in the TCRdb table, and some are missing; sequencing was by immunoSEQ multiplex PCR. The data hold 450,000 or so clones, with about an eighth observed a single time. Germline CDR1 reads LNHDA; CDR2 reads SQIVND (reference sequence). The V gene lost 6 bases and the J gene lost 7 bases, with 13 bases spanning the gap. The CDR3 loop spans 13 amino acids. This chain connects TRBV19 to TRBJ1-5; unclear D gene. Sequenced: naive CD4+ T cells from blood. This TCR derives from a woman aged 18-29 years in good health. CDR3 DNA sequence: TGTGCCAGTAGGACGGTAGGAGGACAGCCCCAGCATTTT. It yields the protein CASRTVGGQPQHF.